These T cell receptor beta chains were read from a single sample in a study of T cell responses to AZD1222 COVID-19 vaccine. This table comes from immunoSEQ multiplex PCR, and its TCRdb copy is limited to in-frame clones, with some not included. Of approximately 28,000 clones in the sample, over 90% were seen once. The sequencing used peripheral blood, collected on day 0 of AZD1222 vaccination. The receptors come from an adult in good health. The CDR3 runs from the conserved cysteine through the conserved F or W. D genes are given only for firm matches. A clone size is listed for some rows: how often the clone was seen (once, few, many), or a class if it is expanded.

D: NA
size: NA
V: TRBV5-1
J: TRBJ2-5
CDR3: CASSYPARETQYF
DNA: TGCGCCAGCAGCTACCCGGCTCGGGAGACCCAGTACTTC

D: NA
size: NA
V: TRBV21-1
J: TRBJ2-1
CDR3: CASSKSRQGGYSYNEQFF
DNA: TGTGCCAGCAGCAAGTCCAGACAGGGGGGCTACTCCTACAATGAGCAGTTCTTC

D: NA
size: NA
V: TRBV28
J: TRBJ2-4
CDR3: CAAGGGRENIQYF
DNA: TGTGCCGCCGGAGGGGGCCGGGAAAACATTCAGTACTTC

D: NA
size: NA
V: TRBV29-1
J: TRBJ2-3
CDR3: CSVEDTDTQYF
DNA: TGCAGCGTTGAAGATACCGATACGCAGTATTTT

D: TRBD2
size: NA
V: TRBV6-1
J: TRBJ2-3
CDR3: CASSARVAGSTDTQYF
DNA: TGTGCCAGCAGTGCGAGGGTAGCGGGGAGCACAGATACGCAGTATTTT

D: NA
size: NA
V: TRBV2
J: TRBJ1-5
CDR3: CASRGNSQPQHF
DNA: TGTGCCAGCAGGGGGAATAGTCAGCCCCAGCATTTT

D: NA
size: NA
V: TRBV7-2
J: TRBJ1-2
CDR3: CASSLEGKYGYTF
DNA: TGTGCCAGCAGCTTAGAGGGGAAATATGGCTACACCTTC

D: TRBD1
size: NA
V: TRBV2
J: TRBJ2-7
CDR3: CASRWTGAGYEQYF
DNA: TGTGCCAGCAGGTGGACAGGAGCAGGCTACGAGCAGTACTTC

D: NA
size: few
V: TRBV5-1
J: TRBJ2-7
CDR3: CASSFEGYEQYF
DNA: TGCGCCAGCAGCTTCGAGGGTTACGAGCAGTACTTC

D: NA
size: NA
V: TRBV4-1
J: TRBJ1-4
CDR3: CASSQVQPTEKLFF
DNA: TGCGCCAGCAGCCAAGTCCAGCCTACGGAAAAACTGTTTTTT

D: TRBD1
size: NA
V: TRBV4-1
J: TRBJ1-2
CDR3: CASNQPGGTDYGYTF
DNA: TGCGCCAGCAACCAACCAGGGGGGACCGACTATGGCTACACCTTC

D: TRBD1
size: NA
V: TRBV30
J: TRBJ1-5
CDR3: CAWSRQGGPNQPQHF
DNA: TGTGCCTGGAGTAGACAGGGGGGCCCCAATCAGCCCCAGCATTTT

D: TRBD1
size: once
V: TRBV6-5
J: TRBJ1-2
CDR3: CASRKGQPNSRGYTF
DNA: TGTGCCAGCAGGAAGGGACAGCCGAACTCGCGGGGCTACACCTTC

D: TRBD1
size: NA
V: TRBV5-4
J: TRBJ2-6
CDR3: CASSRGQGASPLTF
DNA: TGTGCCAGCAGCAGAGGACAGGGGGCGTCCCCCCTGACTTTC

D: NA
size: NA
V: TRBV27
J: TRBJ1-5
CDR3: CASSSGNQPQHF
DNA: TGTGCCAGCAGTTCAGGGAATCAGCCCCAGCATTTT

D: NA
size: NA
V: TRBV30
J: TRBJ1-1
CDR3: CAWGTDLNTEAFF
DNA: TGTGCCTGGGGGACGGACCTGAACACTGAAGCTTTCTTT

D: NA
size: NA
V: TRBV27
J: TRBJ2-7
CDR3: CASSRTGYEQYF
DNA: TGTGCCAGCAGTCGGACGGGCTACGAGCAGTACTTC

D: TRBD1
size: NA
V: TRBV19
J: TRBJ1-4
CDR3: CASSDRDRRVTNEKLFF
DNA: TGTGCCAGTAGTGACCGGGACAGAAGGGTAACTAATGAAAAACTGTTTTTT

D: NA
size: NA
V: TRBV18
J: TRBJ1-1
CDR3: CASSPPSVNTEAFF
DNA: TGTGCCAGCTCACCACCGTCTGTGAACACTGAAGCTTTCTTT

D: NA
size: NA
V: TRBV12-2
J: TRBJ2-2
CDR3: CASRLARAGPTVRNTGELFF
DNA: TGTGCAAGTCGCTTAGCGCGAGCGGGACCTACGGTCAGAAACACCGGGGAGCTGTTTTTT

D: NA
size: NA
V: TRBV7-9
J: TRBJ2-2
CDR3: CASSLRETYTGELFF
DNA: TGTGCCAGCAGCTTAAGGGAAACCTACACCGGGGAGCTGTTTTTT

D: NA
size: NA
V: TRBV4-1
J: TRBJ1-5
CDR3: CASSQGSLNQPQHF
DNA: TGCGCCAGCAGCCAAGGCAGCCTCAATCAGCCCCAGCATTTT

D: TRBD1
size: NA
V: TRBV3-1/TRBV3-2
J: TRBJ1-2
CDR3: CASSQGTGGYTF
DNA: TGTGCCAGCAGCCAAGGGACAGGTGGCTACACCTTC

D: TRBD1
size: NA
V: TRBV5-4
J: TRBJ2-7
CDR3: CASSFWTGDYEQYF
DNA: TGTGCCAGCAGCTTCTGGACAGGGGACTACGAGCAGTACTTC

D: NA
size: NA
V: TRBV7-2
J: TRBJ1-2
CDR3: CASSSESRGYGYTF
DNA: TGTGCCAGCAGCTCAGAGTCCAGGGGCTATGGCTACACCTTC

D: NA
size: NA
V: TRBV5-4
J: TRBJ2-5
CDR3: CASSLEETQYF
DNA: TGTGCCAGCAGCTTGGAAGAGACCCAGTACTTC

D: NA
size: NA
V: TRBV10-3
J: TRBJ2-3
CDR3: CAISEVGSGSTQYF
DNA: TGTGCCATCAGTGAAGTAGGATCCGGGAGTACGCAGTATTTT

D: NA
size: NA
V: TRBV9
J: TRBJ2-7
CDR3: CASSLWEGAYEQYF
DNA: TGTGCCAGCTCCCTTTGGGAGGGGGCGTATGAGCAGTACTTC

D: NA
size: NA
V: TRBV12-3/TRBV12-4
J: TRBJ2-3
CDR3: CASSPSYADTQYF
DNA: TGTGCCAGCAGCCCCTCCTACGCAGATACGCAGTATTTT

D: NA
size: NA
V: TRBV30
J: TRBJ2-5
CDR3: CAWTSEETQYF
DNA: TGTGCCTGGACATCCGAAGAGACCCAGTACTTC

D: NA
size: NA
V: TRBV10-3
J: TRBJ2-1
CDR3: CAISESSEVEQFF
DNA: TGTGCCATCAGTGAGTCGTCGGAGGTGGAGCAGTTCTTC

D: TRBD2
size: NA
V: TRBV6-5
J: TRBJ2-2
CDR3: CASAQLAGVAGELFF
DNA: TGTGCCAGCGCTCAACTAGCGGGGGTAGCCGGGGAGCTGTTTTTT

D: NA
size: NA
V: TRBV27
J: TRBJ2-2
CDR3: CASGPQRAINTGELFF
DNA: TGTGCCAGCGGCCCTCAGAGGGCCATTAACACCGGGGAGCTGTTTTTT

D: TRBD2
size: NA
V: TRBV7-2
J: TRBJ2-1
CDR3: CASSLAHSGSWYEQFF
DNA: TGTGCCAGCAGCTTAGCGCATAGCGGGAGTTGGTATGAGCAGTTCTTC

D: TRBD1
size: NA
V: TRBV7-8
J: TRBJ1-6
CDR3: CASSLNRDRGNSPLHF
DNA: TGTGCCAGCAGCCTCAACCGGGACAGGGGCAATTCACCCCTCCACTTT

D: NA
size: NA
V: TRBV15
J: TRBJ2-5
CDR3: CATSGRGNQETQYF
DNA: TGTGCCACCAGTGGCAGGGGAAACCAAGAGACCCAGTACTTC

D: TRBD1
size: NA
V: TRBV6-5
J: TRBJ1-2
CDR3: CASATGGYYGYTF
DNA: TGTGCCAGCGCGACAGGGGGCTACTATGGCTACACCTTC

D: TRBD1
size: NA
V: TRBV27
J: TRBJ2-7
CDR3: CASSSPGQSTYEQYF
DNA: TGTGCCAGCAGTTCGCCGGGACAGAGTACCTACGAGCAGTACTTC

D: NA
size: NA
V: TRBV12-3/TRBV12-4
J: TRBJ1-2
CDR3: CASSLGQRYTF
DNA: TGTGCCAGCAGTCTTGGACAGCGCTACACCTTC

D: NA
size: few
V: TRBV7-9
J: TRBJ1-5
CDR3: CASSLGQGYQPQHF
DNA: TGTGCCAGCAGCTTAGGGCAGGGCTATCAGCCCCAGCATTTT

D: NA
size: NA
V: TRBV28
J: TRBJ1-1
CDR3: CASSRPRGGVDTEAFF
DNA: TGTGCCAGCAGCCGACCCCGAGGGGGGGTGGACACTGAAGCTTTCTTT

D: TRBD1
size: NA
V: TRBV13
J: TRBJ2-5
CDR3: CASSSGQWETQYF
DNA: TGTGCCAGCAGCTCGGGACAGTGGGAGACCCAGTACTTC

D: NA
size: NA
V: TRBV19
J: TRBJ1-5
CDR3: CASSGQFWPQHF
DNA: TGTGCCAGTAGCGGACAGTTCTGGCCCCAGCATTTT

D: TRBD2
size: NA
V: TRBV9
J: TRBJ2-1
CDR3: CASSVQRGGYNEQFF
DNA: TGTGCCAGCAGCGTACAGCGGGGGGGTTACAATGAGCAGTTCTTC

D: TRBD2
size: NA
V: TRBV6-2/TRBV6-3
J: TRBJ2-5
CDR3: CASSHGTSTETQYF
DNA: TGTGCCAGCAGTCACGGGACTAGTACCGAGACCCAGTACTTC

D: TRBD1
size: NA
V: TRBV28
J: TRBJ2-2
CDR3: CASSSDRADTGELFF
DNA: TGTGCCAGCAGTTCCGACAGGGCGGACACCGGGGAGCTGTTTTTT

D: NA
size: NA
V: TRBV30
J: TRBJ2-1
CDR3: CAWSRSSEQFF
DNA: TGTGCCTGGAGTAGGAGCTCTGAGCAGTTCTTC

D: TRBD1
size: NA
V: TRBV7-8
J: TRBJ2-2
CDR3: CASGRQGNTGELFF
DNA: TGTGCCAGCGGGAGACAGGGGAACACCGGGGAGCTGTTTTTT

D: NA
size: NA
V: TRBV28
J: TRBJ1-1
CDR3: CASSSPQGVNTEAFF
DNA: TGTGCCAGCAGTTCCCCCCAAGGGGTGAACACTGAAGCTTTCTTT

D: NA
size: NA
V: TRBV28
J: TRBJ1-5
CDR3: CASSLVGFNQPQHF
DNA: TGTGCCAGCAGTTTGGTAGGGTTCAATCAGCCCCAGCATTTT

D: NA
size: NA
V: TRBV4-1
J: TRBJ1-1
CDR3: CASSQDIAKEELMNTEAFF
DNA: TGCGCCAGCAGCCAAGATATAGCTAAGGAGGAGCTCATGAACACTGAAGCTTTCTTT

D: TRBD2
size: NA
V: TRBV6-2/TRBV6-3
J: TRBJ2-1
CDR3: CASSYSGTSGALGQFF
DNA: TGTGCCAGCAGCTACTCCGGGACTAGCGGGGCCCTAGGGCAGTTCTTC

D: NA
size: NA
V: TRBV19
J: TRBJ1-5
CDR3: CASSKGPNSNQPQHF
DNA: TGTGCCAGTAGTAAAGGACCCAACTCCAATCAGCCCCAGCATTTT

D: NA
size: NA
V: TRBV19
J: TRBJ1-5
CDR3: CASSIDRGPQHF
DNA: TGTGCCAGTAGTATAGACAGGGGGCCCCAGCATTTT

D: TRBD1
size: NA
V: TRBV27
J: TRBJ1-1
CDR3: CASSWDRGNSEAFF
DNA: TGTGCCAGCAGCTGGGACAGGGGGAATTCTGAAGCTTTCTTT

D: TRBD1
size: NA
V: TRBV24-1
J: TRBJ2-2
CDR3: CATSDFGTGTGELFF
DNA: TGTGCCACCAGTGATTTTGGGACAGGCACCGGGGAGCTGTTTTTT